The rows below give T cell receptor beta chains drawn from one sample of a study of T cells in localized non-small cell lung cancer. Repertoires were generated with immunoSEQ multiplex PCR, while TCRdb's copy carries only in-frame clones and drops some. Of 21,000 or so clones in the sample, 88% were seen once. The sequencing here drew on peripheral blood mononuclear cells, taken before any cancer treatment. The receptors originated from a male donor aged 60 or older with stage II lung adenocarcinoma. CDR3s include the opening cysteine and the closing phenylalanine or tryptophan. D genes are given only for firm matches. Size is stated for part of the rows, as once, few or many counts, or as a class when the clone is expanded.

TRBJ1-4,.,once,TRBV27,TGTGCCAGCAGTTCAACCAGGGGAGCGACTAATGAAAAACTGTTTTTT,CASSSTRGATNEKLFF
TRBJ2-1,TRBD2,.,TRBV7-3,TGTGCCAGCAGCTCAAGCGGGAGGGAAGGGAATGAGCAGTTCTTC,CASSSSGREGNEQFF
TRBJ2-1,TRBD2,.,TRBV11-3,TGTGCCAGCAGCACGACTAGCGGTTTATACAATGAGCAGTTCTTC,CASSTTSGLYNEQFF
TRBJ1-6,.,.,TRBV6-5,TGTGCCAGCAGCCGTTCTCATAATTCACCCCTCCACTTT,CASSRSHNSPLHF
TRBJ2-2,.,.,TRBV7-8,TGTGCCAGCACCCTAACGGGGGATTGGCGCACCGGGGAGCTGTTTTTT,CASTLTGDWRTGELFF
TRBJ2-3,.,.,TRBV7-2,TGTGCCAGCAGCTTAGACGTGGTTTGGGGAGATACGCAGTATTTT,CASSLDVVWGDTQYF
TRBJ2-1,.,.,TRBV21-1,TGTGCCAGCAGCCTAGCGGGAGGGTGGAACAATGAGCAGTTCTTC,CASSLAGGWNNEQFF
TRBJ2-7,.,few,TRBV5-1,TGCGCCAGCAGCAACGCAGTTGCAGACGAGCAGTACTTC,CASSNAVADEQYF
TRBJ1-1,TRBD1,.,TRBV5-1,TGCGCCAGCACCCAGGGGGGGGGACTTCTGGGCACTGAAGCTTTCTTT,CASTQGGGLLGTEAFF
TRBJ2-3,.,.,TRBV5-1,TGCGCCAGCAGCTACGCTCGGGGGGCTTACATGAATACGCAGTATTTT,CASSYARGAYMNTQYF
TRBJ1-2,TRBD1,.,TRBV6-5,TGTGCCAGCAGTTATTTTGGGACAGCTAACTATGGCTACACCTTC,CASSYFGTANYGYTF
TRBJ2-5,.,once,TRBV29-1,TGCAGCGTTGGAGCGGGAGAGACCCAGTACTTC,CSVGAGETQYF
TRBJ2-3,.,.,TRBV7-9,TGTGCCAGCAGCTTCGCGGTCGTCACAGATACGCAGTATTTT,CASSFAVVTDTQYF
TRBJ2-5,.,few,TRBV25-1,TGTGCCAGCAGTGCAAGGACGAAGGGCGAGTACCAAGAGACCCAGTACTTC,CASSARTKGEYQETQYF